The T cell receptor beta chain described here comes from a study of OX40 agonist ivuxolimab in advanced cancers. V lost 3 bases and J 0 bases, leaving 10 bases between the germline ends. The CDR3 has 16 residues. The germline V gene has CDR1 SGHRS and CDR2 YFSETQ. Some clones are missing from TCRdb's copy, which holds only in-frame ones; the method was immunoSEQ multiplex PCR. The sample consists of 70,000 to 75,000 clones, around nine tenths of them appearing once. The V and J genes are TRBV5-1 and TRBJ2-6; D is unresolved. This TCR came from an adult with an advanced solid tumor such as melanoma, head and neck, liver or kidney cancer. The sample consisted of CD4+ or CD8+ T cells sorted from blood, taken in a trial of the OX40 agonist ivuxolimab. CDR3 nucleotide sequence: TGCGCCAGCAGCTCCACAGTCACCTCTGGGGCCAACGTCCTGACTTTC. It translates to CASSSTVTSGANVLTF.